This paragraph reports one TCR beta chain. The sample holds other DNA sequences that translate to the same CDR3. Original processing methods: Estimation of nucleated cell counts relied on the amplification of reference gene primers. TCRdb's table, derived via immunoSEQ multiplex PCR, lists solely in-frame clones and lacks some. The DNA was the basis for D and trimming; V, J and clone size are from that table. The table includes about 160,000 clones, about nine tenths detected once. This sample was taken from a study of blood T cell repertoires in COVID-19. Study-level information: Some COVID-19 samples were acute and others convalescent; all came from the United States, Italy and Spain. Sources were T cells, B-cell-depleted T cells, or PBMCs; the material itself was cDNA or gDNA.

CDR3 length equals 14 residues. V was clipped by 0 bases and J by 0 bases, with 6 bases between them. Germline V gene data show CDR1 as SGHRS and CDR2 as YFSETQ. The sequence came from a man in his 60s with active or convalescent COVID-19. What was sequenced was peripheral blood. The V gene is TRBV5-1, the J gene TRBJ1-1; tentative D call: TRBD1 (5 bases). CDR3 DNA sequence: TGCGCCAGCAGCTTGGGACAGATGAACACTGAAGCTTTCTTT. It translates to CASSLGQMNTEAFF. The full variable domain, with the rest looked up from reference TRBV5-1 and TRBJ1-1, is KAGVTQTPRYLIKTRGQQVTLSCSPISGHRSVSWYQQTPGQGLQFLFEYFSETQRNKGNFPGRFSGRQFSNSRSEMNVSTLELGDSALYLCASSLGQMNTEAFFGQGTRLTVV.